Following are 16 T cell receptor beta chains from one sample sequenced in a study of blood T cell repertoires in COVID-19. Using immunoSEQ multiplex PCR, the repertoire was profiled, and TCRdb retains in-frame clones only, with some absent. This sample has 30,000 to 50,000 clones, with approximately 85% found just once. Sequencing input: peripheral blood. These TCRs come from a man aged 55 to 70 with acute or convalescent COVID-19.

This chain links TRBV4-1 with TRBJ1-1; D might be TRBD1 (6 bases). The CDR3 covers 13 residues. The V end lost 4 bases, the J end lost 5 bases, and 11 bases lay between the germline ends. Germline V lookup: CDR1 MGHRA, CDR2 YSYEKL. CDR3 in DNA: TGCGCCAGCAGCCGCGAGGGGGGGACTGAAGCTTTCTTT. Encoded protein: CASSREGGTEAFF.

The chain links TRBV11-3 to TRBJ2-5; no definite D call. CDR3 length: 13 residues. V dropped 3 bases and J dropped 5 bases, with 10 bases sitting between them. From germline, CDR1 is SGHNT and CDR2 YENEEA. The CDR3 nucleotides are TGTGCCAGCAGCTTTGGGCCCATGGAGACCCAGTACTTC. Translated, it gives CASSFGPMETQYF.

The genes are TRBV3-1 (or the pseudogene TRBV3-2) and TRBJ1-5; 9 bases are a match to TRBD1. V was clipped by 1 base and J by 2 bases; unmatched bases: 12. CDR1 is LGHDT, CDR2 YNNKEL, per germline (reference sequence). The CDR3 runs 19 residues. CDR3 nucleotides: TGTGCCAGCAGCCAAGGTACGGGACAGGGAAGGGTGGGCAATCAGCCCCAGCATTTT. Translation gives CASSQGTGQGRVGNQPQHF.

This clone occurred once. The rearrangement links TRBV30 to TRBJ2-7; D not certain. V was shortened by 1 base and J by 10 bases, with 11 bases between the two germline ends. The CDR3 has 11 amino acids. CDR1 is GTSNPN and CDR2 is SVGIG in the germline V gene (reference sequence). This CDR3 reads CAWSATQVQYF. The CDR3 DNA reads TGTGCCTGGAGTGCGACTCAAGTCCAGTACTTC.

The DNA of the CDR3 is TGTGCCAGCAGCCAGCGGGTAGCGGGGGGGATAGGTGAGCAGTTCTTC. Translating it yields CASSQRVAGGIGEQFF. The chain employs TRBV7-2 and TRBJ2-1; TRBD2 aligns across 11 bases. Trimming cost V 5 bases and J 9 bases; bases outside gene matches: 12. Germline-derived CDR1 and CDR2 are SGHTA and FQGNSA. The CDR3 covers 16 residues.

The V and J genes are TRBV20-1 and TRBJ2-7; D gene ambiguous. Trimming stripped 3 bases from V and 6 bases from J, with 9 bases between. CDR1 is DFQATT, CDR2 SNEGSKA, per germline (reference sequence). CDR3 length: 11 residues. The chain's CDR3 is CSASVYSEQYF. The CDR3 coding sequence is TGCAGTGCTAGTGTATATAGCGAGCAGTACTTC.

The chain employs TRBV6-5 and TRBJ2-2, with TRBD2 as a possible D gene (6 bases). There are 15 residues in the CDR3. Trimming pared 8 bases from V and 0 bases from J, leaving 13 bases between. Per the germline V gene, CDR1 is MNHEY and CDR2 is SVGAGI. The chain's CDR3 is CASCQRASNTGELFF. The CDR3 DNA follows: TGTGCCAGCTGTCAGCGGGCCTCGAACACCGGGGAGCTGTTTTTT.

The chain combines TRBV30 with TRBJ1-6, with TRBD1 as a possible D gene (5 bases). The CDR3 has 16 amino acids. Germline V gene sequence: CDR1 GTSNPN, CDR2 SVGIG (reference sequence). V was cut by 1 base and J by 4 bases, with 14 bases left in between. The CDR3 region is CAWSEVWGVYNSPLHF. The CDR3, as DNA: TGTGCCTGGAGTGAGGTTTGGGGCGTTTATAATTCACCCCTCCACTTT. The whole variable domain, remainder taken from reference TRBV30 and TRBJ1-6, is SQTIHQWPATLVQPVGSPLSLECTVEGTSNPNLYWYRQAAGRGLQLLFYSVGIGQISSEVPQNLSASRPQDRQFILSSKKLLLSDSGFYLCAWSEVWGVYNSPLHFGNGTRLTVT.

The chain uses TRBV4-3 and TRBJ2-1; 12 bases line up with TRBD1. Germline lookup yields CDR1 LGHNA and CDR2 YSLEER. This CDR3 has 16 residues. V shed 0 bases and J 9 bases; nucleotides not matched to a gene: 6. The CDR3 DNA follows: TGCGCCAGCAGCCAAGAGGGCGGGACAGGGGGCGTTGAGCAGTTCTTC. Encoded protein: CASSQEGGTGGVEQFF.

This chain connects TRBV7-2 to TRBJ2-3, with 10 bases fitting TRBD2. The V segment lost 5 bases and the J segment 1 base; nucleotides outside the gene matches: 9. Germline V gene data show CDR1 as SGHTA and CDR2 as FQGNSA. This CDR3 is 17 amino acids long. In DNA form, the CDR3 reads TGTGCCAGCAGCCTCAGACTAGCGGGTTTCCGCACAGATACGCAGTATTTT. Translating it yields CASSLRLAGFRTDTQYF.

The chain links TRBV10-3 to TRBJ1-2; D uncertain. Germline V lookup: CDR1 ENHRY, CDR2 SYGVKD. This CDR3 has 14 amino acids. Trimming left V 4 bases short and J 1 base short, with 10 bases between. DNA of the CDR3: TGTGCCATCAGTGGAACTACTAATAACTATGGCTACACCTTC. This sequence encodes CAISGTTNNYGYTF.

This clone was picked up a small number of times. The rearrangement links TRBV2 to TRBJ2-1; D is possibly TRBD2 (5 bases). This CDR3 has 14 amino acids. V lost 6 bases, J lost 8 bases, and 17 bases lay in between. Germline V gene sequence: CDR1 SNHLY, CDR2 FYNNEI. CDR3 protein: CASRRASPRDEQFF. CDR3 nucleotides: TGTGCCAGCAGGCGGGCTAGCCCGAGGGATGAGCAGTTCTTC.

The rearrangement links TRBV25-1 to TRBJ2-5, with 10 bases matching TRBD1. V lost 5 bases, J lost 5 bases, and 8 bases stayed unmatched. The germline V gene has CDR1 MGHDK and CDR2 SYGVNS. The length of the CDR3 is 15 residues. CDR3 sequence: CASSPGTGARETQYF. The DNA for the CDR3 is TGTGCCAGCAGTCCCGGGACAGGGGCCCGGGAGACCCAGTACTTC.

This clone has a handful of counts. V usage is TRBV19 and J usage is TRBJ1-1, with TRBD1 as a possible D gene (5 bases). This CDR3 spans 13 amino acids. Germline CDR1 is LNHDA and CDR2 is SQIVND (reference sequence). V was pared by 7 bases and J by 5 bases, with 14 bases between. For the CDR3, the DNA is TGTGCCAGTAACCTCCGGGGGGATACTGAAGCTTTCTTT. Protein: CASNLRGDTEAFF.

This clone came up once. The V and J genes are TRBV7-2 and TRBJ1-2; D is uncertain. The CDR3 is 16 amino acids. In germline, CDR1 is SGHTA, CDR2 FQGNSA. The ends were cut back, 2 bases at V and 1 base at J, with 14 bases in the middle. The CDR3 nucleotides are TGTGCCAGCAGCTTAACCCCCCCCTCTAATAACTATGGCTACACCTTC. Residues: CASSLTPPSNNYGYTF.

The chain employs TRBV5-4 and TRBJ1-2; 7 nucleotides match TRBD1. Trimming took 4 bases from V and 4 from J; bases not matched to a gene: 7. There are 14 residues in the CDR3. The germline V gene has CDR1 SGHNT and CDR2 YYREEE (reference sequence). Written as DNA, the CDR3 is TGTGCCAGCAGCGGGACAGAGGGGCCCTATGGCTACACCTTC. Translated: CASSGTEGPYGYTF.